This TCR beta chain was documented in a study of blood T cell repertoires in COVID-19. How the authors handled the data: Estimated nucleated cell counts came from reference gene primer amplification. The table came from immunoSEQ multiplex PCR; TCRdb's copy has only in-frame clones and leaves some out. V, J and clone size reflect that table, while D and trimming were determined from the DNA. The table lists roughly 200,000 clones, approximately 90% of them singletons. This TCR was sampled from a woman aged 40-49 years who had recovered from COVID-19. The sequencing input was peripheral blood.

The CDR3 loop is CASSLESAGSNTGELFF. The CDR3 DNA sequence: TGTGCCAGCAGCTTAGAGTCCGCGGGGTCGAACACCGGGGAGCTGTTTTTT. The genes are TRBV7-6 and TRBJ2-2, with a tentative D call TRBD2 (6 bases). Germline V gives CDR1 SGHVS, CDR2 FNYEAQ. This CDR3 region has 17 residues. V gave up 1 base and J gave up 0 bases, with 12 bases separating them.